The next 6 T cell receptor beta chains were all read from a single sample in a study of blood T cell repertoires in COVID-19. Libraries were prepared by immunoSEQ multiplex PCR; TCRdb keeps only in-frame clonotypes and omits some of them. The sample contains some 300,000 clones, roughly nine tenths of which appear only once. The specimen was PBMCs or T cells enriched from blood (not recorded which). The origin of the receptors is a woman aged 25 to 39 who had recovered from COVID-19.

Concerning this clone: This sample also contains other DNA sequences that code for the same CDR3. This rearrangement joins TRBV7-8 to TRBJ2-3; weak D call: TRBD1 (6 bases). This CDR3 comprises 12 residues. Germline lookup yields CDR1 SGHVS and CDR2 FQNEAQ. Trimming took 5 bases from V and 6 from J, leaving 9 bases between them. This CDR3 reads CASSPQGDTQYF. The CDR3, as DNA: TGTGCCAGCAGCCCTCAGGGGGATACGCAGTATTTT.

In nucleotides, the CDR3 is TGTGCCACCGGCACAGGGTTGACTGAAGCTTTCTTT. This translates into CATGTGLTEAFF. The chain joins TRBV28 to TRBJ1-1; D is possibly TRBD1 (6 bases). Germline V lookup: CDR1 MDHEN, CDR2 SYDVKM. V dropped 10 bases and J dropped 5 bases, with 14 bases sitting between them. This CDR3 contains 12 residues.

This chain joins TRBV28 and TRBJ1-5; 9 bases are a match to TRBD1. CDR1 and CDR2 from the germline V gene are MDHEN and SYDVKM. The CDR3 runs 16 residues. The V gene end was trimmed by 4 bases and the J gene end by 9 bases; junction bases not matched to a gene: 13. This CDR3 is CASSWDRVVRSAPQHF. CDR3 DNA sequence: TGTGCCAGCAGTTGGGACAGGGTGGTAAGATCGGCGCCCCAGCATTTT.

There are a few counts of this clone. The CDR3 loop is CASSPGTVNTEAFF. CDR3 nucleotide sequence: TGTGCCAGCTCACCCGGGACAGTGAACACTGAAGCTTTCTTT. This chain joins TRBV18 and TRBJ1-1; 7 nucleotides match TRBD1. V lost 3 bases, J lost 0 bases, and 1 base stayed unmatched. The length of the CDR3 is 14 residues. Germline values: CDR1 KGHSH, CDR2 LQKENI.

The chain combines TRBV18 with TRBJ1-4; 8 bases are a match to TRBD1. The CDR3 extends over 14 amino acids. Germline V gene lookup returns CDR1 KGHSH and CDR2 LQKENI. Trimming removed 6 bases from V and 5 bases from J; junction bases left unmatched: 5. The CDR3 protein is CASSSGQENEKLFF. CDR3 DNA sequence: TGTGCCAGCTCGTCGGGACAGGAGAATGAAAAACTGTTTTTT. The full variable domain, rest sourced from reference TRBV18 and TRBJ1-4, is NAGVMQNPRHLVRRRGQEARLRCSPMKGHSHVYWYRQLPEEGLKFMVYLQKENIIDESGMPKERFSAEFPKEGPSILRIQQVVRGDSAAYFCASSSGQENEKLFFGSGTQLSVL.

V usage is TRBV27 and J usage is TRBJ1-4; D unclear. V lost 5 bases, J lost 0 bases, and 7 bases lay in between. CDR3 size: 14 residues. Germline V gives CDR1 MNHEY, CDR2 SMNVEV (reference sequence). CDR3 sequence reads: CASSPVATNEKLFF. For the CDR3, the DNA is TGTGCCAGCAGTCCCGTCGCAACTAATGAAAAACTGTTTTTT.